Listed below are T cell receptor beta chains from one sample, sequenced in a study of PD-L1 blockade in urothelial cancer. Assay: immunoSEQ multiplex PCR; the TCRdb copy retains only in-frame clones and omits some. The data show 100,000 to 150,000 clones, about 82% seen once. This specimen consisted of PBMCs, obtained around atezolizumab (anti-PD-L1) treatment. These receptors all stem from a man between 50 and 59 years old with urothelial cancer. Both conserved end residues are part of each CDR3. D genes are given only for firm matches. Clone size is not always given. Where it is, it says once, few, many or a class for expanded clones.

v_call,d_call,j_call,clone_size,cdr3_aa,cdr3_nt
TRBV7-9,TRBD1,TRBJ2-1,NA,CASSHHPRDRVWDEQFF,TGTGCCAGCAGCCACCATCCTCGGGACAGGGTGTGGGATGAGCAGTTCTTC
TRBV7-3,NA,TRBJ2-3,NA,CASSSSPAGDTQYF,TGTGCCAGCAGCTCCTCCCCCGCGGGGGATACGCAGTATTTT
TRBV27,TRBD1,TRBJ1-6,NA,CASSRDRSSYNSPLHF,TGTGCCAGCAGCCGGGACAGGAGCTCCTATAATTCACCCCTCCACTTT
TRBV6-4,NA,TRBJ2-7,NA,CASGRKLGRGIREQYF,TGTGCCAGCGGACGGAAGCTCGGGCGCGGGATCCGCGAGCAGTACTTC
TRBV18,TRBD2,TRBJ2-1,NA,CASLAGTSVPNEQFF,TGTGCCAGCCTCGCCGGGACTAGTGTCCCCAATGAGCAGTTCTTC
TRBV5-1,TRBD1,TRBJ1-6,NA,CASSLSGQGRSPLHF,TGCGCCAGCAGCTTATCGGGACAGGGTAGATCACCCCTCCACTTT
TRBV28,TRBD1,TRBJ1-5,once,CASSQVWDRYSNQPQHF,TGTGCCAGCAGCCAAGTGTGGGACAGGTATAGCAATCAGCCCCAGCATTTT
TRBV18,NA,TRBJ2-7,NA,CASSPTAVTYEQYF,TGTGCCAGCTCACCGACAGCTGTTACCTACGAGCAGTACTTC
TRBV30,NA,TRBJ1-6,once,CAWSGDRSSYNSPLHF,TGTGCCTGGAGTGGAGACAGAAGCTCCTATAATTCACCCCTCCACTTT
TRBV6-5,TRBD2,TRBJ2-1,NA,CASSAGLAAGNEQFF,TGTGCCAGCAGTGCCGGACTAGCGGCTGGGAATGAGCAGTTCTTC
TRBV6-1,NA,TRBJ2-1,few,CASSQTETEQFF,TGTGCCAGCAGTCAGACAGAGACTGAGCAGTTCTTC
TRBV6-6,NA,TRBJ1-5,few,CASANQGNNQPQHF,TGTGCCAGCGCAAACCAGGGTAACAATCAGCCCCAGCATTTT
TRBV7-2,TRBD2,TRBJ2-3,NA,CASSPKARSAGESTDTQYF,TGTGCCAGCAGCCCCAAAGCCCGGTCAGCGGGAGAATCCACAGATACGCAGTATTTT
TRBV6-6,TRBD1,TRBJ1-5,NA,CASTSEGTGNQPQHF,TGTGCCAGCACCTCAGAAGGGACAGGTAATCAGCCCCAGCATTTT
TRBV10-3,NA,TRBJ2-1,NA,CAISARGNNEQFF,TGTGCCATCAGTGCCAGGGGTAACAATGAGCAGTTCTTC
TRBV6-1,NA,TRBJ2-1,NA,CASSVEPGDEQFF,TGTGCCAGCAGTGTGGAGCCGGGGGACGAGCAGTTCTTC
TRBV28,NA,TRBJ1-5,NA,CASSSGRRQVNQPQHF,TGTGCCAGCAGTTCAGGACGGCGACAGGTCAATCAGCCCCAGCATTTT
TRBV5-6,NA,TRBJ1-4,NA,CASSLYSATNEKLFF,TGTGCCAGCAGCTTGTACAGTGCAACTAATGAAAAACTGTTTTTT
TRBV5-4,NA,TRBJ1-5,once,CASSFNSNQPQHF,TGTGCCAGCAGCTTTAATAGCAATCAGCCCCAGCATTTT
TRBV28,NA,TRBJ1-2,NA,CASSRPGPSGYTF,TGTGCCAGCAGTAGGCCCGGGCCTAGCGGCTACACCTTC
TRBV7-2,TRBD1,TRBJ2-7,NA,CASSRGQPPYEQYF,TGTGCCAGCAGCCGGGGACAGCCACCCTACGAGCAGTACTTC
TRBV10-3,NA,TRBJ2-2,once,CAISESKGYTGELFF,TGTGCCATCAGTGAGTCGAAGGGGTACACCGGGGAGCTGTTTTTT
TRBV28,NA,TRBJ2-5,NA,CASSPRRLETQYF,TGTGCCAGCAGTCCGAGGAGGCTTGAGACCCAGTACTTC
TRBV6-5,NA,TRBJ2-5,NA,CASSYSGAGAGETQYF,TGTGCCAGCAGTTACTCAGGGGCAGGAGCTGGGGAGACCCAGTACTTC
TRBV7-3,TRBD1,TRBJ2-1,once,CASSGYRDRTYNEQFF,TGTGCCAGCAGCGGGTACCGGGACAGAACTTACAATGAGCAGTTCTTC
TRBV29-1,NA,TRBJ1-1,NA,CSVSHRRNTEAFF,TGCAGCGTTTCACACAGGCGTAACACTGAAGCTTTCTTT
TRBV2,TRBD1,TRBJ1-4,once,CASSTDRGSEKLFF,TGTGCCAGCAGTACGGACAGGGGTTCTGAAAAACTGTTTTTT
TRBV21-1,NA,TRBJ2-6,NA,CASSKGWQGAVSGANVLTF,TGTGCCAGCAGCAAAGGTTGGCAGGGGGCGGTGTCTGGGGCCAACGTCCTGACTTTC
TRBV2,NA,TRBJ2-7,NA,CASSVTYEQYF,TGTGCCAGCAGTGTTACTTACGAGCAGTACTTC
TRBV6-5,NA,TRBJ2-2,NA,CASSYSTGNTGELFF,TGTGCCAGCAGTTACTCGACTGGGAACACCGGGGAGCTGTTTTTT
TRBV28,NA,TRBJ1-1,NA,CASSLYMNTEAFF,TGTGCCAGCAGTCTATACATGAACACTGAAGCTTTCTTT
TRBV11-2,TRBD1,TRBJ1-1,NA,CASSLRVKSDRANTEAFF,TGTGCCAGCAGCTTAAGAGTAAAATCGGACAGGGCGAACACTGAAGCTTTCTTT
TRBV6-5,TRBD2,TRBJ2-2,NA,CASSSLAGGGTGELFF,TGTGCCAGCAGTTCCTTAGCGGGAGGCGGCACCGGGGAGCTGTTTTTT
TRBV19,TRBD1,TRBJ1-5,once,CASSKQGGGGQPQHF,TGTGCCAGTAGTAAACAGGGGGGGGGCGGCCAGCCCCAGCATTTT
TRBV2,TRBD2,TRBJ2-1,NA,CASTSGEGAYNEQFF,TGTGCCAGCACAAGCGGGGAGGGAGCGTACAATGAGCAGTTCTTC
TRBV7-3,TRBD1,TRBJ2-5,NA,CASSPRQGQGGETQYF,TGTGCCAGCAGCCCCAGACAAGGACAGGGCGGCGAGACCCAGTACTTC
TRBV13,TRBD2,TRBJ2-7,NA,CASSSGLAGSYEQYF,TGTGCCAGCAGCTCCGGACTAGCGGGCTCCTACGAGCAGTACTTC